One and the same sample provided the 22 T cell receptor beta chains below, sequenced in a study of cytomegalovirus exposure and HLA in healthy donors. Clones were read by immunoSEQ multiplex PCR, and TCRdb kept only the in-frame ones, dropping some. The profile covers about 150,000 clones, with around 84% appearing a single time and approximately 2.2% taken by the ten largest. The specimen sequenced was PBMCs. The receptors were gathered from a human donor in good health.

This chain links TRBV5-4 with TRBJ2-7; D not resolved. This CDR3 has 11 residues. The germline V gene has CDR1 SGHNT and CDR2 YYREEE (reference sequence). V was clipped by 3 bases and J by 3 bases, with 4 bases between them. CDR3 protein: CASSSNYEQYF. The CDR3 DNA follows: TGTGCCAGCAGCTCAAACTACGAGCAGTACTTC.

V gene TRBV11-2 combines with J gene TRBJ2-1; no clear D gene. CDR1 is SGHAT, CDR2 FQNNGV, per germline. V was cut by 5 bases and J by 5 bases, with 4 bases left in between. The CDR3 is made up of 11 amino acids. This chain's CDR3 is CASSRDNEQFF. CDR3 DNA sequence: TGTGCCAGCAGCCGAGACAATGAGCAGTTCTTC.

This chain joins TRBV5-6 and TRBJ2-4; maybe TRBD2 (6 bases). The ends were cut back, 0 bases at V and 0 bases at J, with 7 bases in the middle. CDR3 length equals 15 residues. Germline V gene data show CDR1 as SGHDT and CDR2 as YYEEEE. The CDR3 nucleotides are TGTGCCAGCAGCTTGGGGGGGGTAGCCAAAAACATTCAGTACTTC. It specifies CASSLGGVAKNIQYF.

The chain couples TRBV6-6 to TRBJ2-2, with TRBD1 identical over 8 bases. CDR1 and CDR2 from the germline V gene are MNHNY and SVGAGI (reference sequence). V shed 6 bases, J shed 3 bases, and the junction held 3 bases outside the gene matches. The CDR3 runs to 14 residues. The CDR3 coding sequence is TGTGCCAGCAGCCGACAGGGGTACACCGGGGAGCTGTTTTTT. It is translated as CASSRQGYTGELFF.

This clone was picked up one time. The chain has TRBV28 and TRBJ2-3, with 13 bases identical to TRBD2. The CDR3 totals 20 residues. The V gene end was trimmed by 5 bases and the J gene end by 3 bases; junction bases not matched to a gene: 17. CDR1 and CDR2 from the germline V gene are MDHEN and SYDVKM. The CDR3, as DNA: TGTGCCAGCAGTGTAGGACTAGCGGGAGACGTCGACTTTCGTACAGATACGCAGTATTTT. Residues: CASSVGLAGDVDFRTDTQYF.

This clone was seen repeatedly, ten times or more. The chain couples TRBV19 to TRBJ2-5; D is uncertain. Germline CDR1 is LNHDA and CDR2 is SQIVND (reference sequence). The CDR3 extends over 12 amino acids. V was pared by 6 bases and J by 5 bases, with 10 bases between. CDR3 sequence: CASRSSGETQYF. CDR3 nucleotides: TGTGCCAGTAGATCATCCGGGGAGACCCAGTACTTC.

The chain's CDR3 is CASRLKPGYEQYF. For the CDR3, the DNA is TGTGCCAGCAGATTGAAGCCCGGGTACGAGCAGTACTTC. The J gene is TRBJ2-7, the V gene TRBV11-2, with D unresolved. The germline V and J ends were trimmed by 6 bases and 4 bases, with 13 bases remaining between them. CDR1 and CDR2 from the germline V gene are SGHAT and FQNNGV. The CDR3 has 13 amino acids. The whole variable domain, remainder taken from reference TRBV11-2 and TRBJ2-7, is EAGVAQSPRYKIIEKRQSVAFWCNPISGHATLYWYQQILGQGPKLLIQFQNNGVVDDSQLPKDRFSAERLKGVDSTLKIQPAKLEDSAVYLCASRLKPGYEQYFGPGTRLTVT.

The rearrangement joins TRBV4-1 to TRBJ1-2; the match to TRBD1 covers 7 bases. The V gene end was trimmed by 1 base and the J gene end by 5 bases; junction bases not matched to a gene: 4. Germline CDR1 MGHRA, CDR2 YSYEKL. The CDR3 sequence is 14 residues long. The chain's CDR3 is CASSQGTGFYGYTF. Written as DNA, the CDR3 is TGCGCCAGCAGCCAAGGGACAGGCTTTTATGGCTACACCTTC.

The chain uses TRBV5-1 and TRBJ2-3; the D gene is possibly TRBD2 (5 bases). CDR1 is SGHRS, CDR2 YFSETQ, per germline. The CDR3 runs to 14 residues. The V and J ends lost 5 bases and 3 bases respectively, with 13 bases between them. The CDR3 reads CASRRDFSTDTQYF. The CDR3 coding sequence is TGCGCCAGCAGACGGGATTTTTCGACAGATACGCAGTATTTT.

The J gene is TRBJ2-7, the V gene TRBV5-4; TRBD1 matches at 9 bases. The CDR3 totals 14 residues. Germline V gene lookup returns CDR1 SGHNT and CDR2 YYREEE (reference sequence). The V and J ends lost 1 base and 7 bases, in that order; junction bases with no gene match: 6. CDR3 protein: CASSLKGQGWEQYF. The CDR3 DNA sequence: TGTGCCAGCAGCTTGAAGGGACAGGGTTGGGAGCAGTACTTC.

The chain employs TRBV6-4 and TRBJ1-2; possibly TRBD1 for D (6 bases). This CDR3 is 15 amino acids long. Germline CDR1 and CDR2: MRHNA and SNTAGT. Trimming left V 7 bases short and J 2 bases short, with 17 bases between. CDR3 in DNA: TGTGCCAGCAAAGAAGGCCATCAGGGGAACTATGGCTACACCTTC. Its translation: CASKEGHQGNYGYTF.

This chain uses TRBV6-4 with TRBJ1-5; D unresolved. This CDR3 is 12 amino acids long. Trimming shortened V by 6 bases and J by 5 bases, and 8 bases separated the two germline ends. Germline lookup yields CDR1 MRHNA and CDR2 SNTAGT. The CDR3 DNA reads as TGTGCCAGCAGCCGTAGAGATCAGCCCCAGCATTTT. The encoded protein is CASSRRDQPQHF.

This chain uses TRBV2 with TRBJ1-1, with no clear D. The CDR3 sequence is 14 residues long. CDR1 is SNHLY, CDR2 FYNNEI, per germline. V lost 7 bases, J lost 4 bases, and 16 bases lay in between. The CDR3 coding sequence is TGTGCCAGCAATCTCCAGTTGGCGGCCACTGAAGCTTTCTTT. Translated: CASNLQLAATEAFF.

V gene TRBV21-1 combines with J gene TRBJ2-5; the listed D gene, TRBD2, was not tested against the DNA. TRBV21-1 represents a pseudogene. The CDR3 is 15 amino acids. CDR3 in amino acids: CASSKCTEGKETQYF. The CDR3 nucleotides read TGTGCCAGCAGCAAATGTACAGAGGGCAAAGAGACCCAGTACTTC.

V and J are TRBV5-6 and TRBJ2-7, with TRBD1 identical over 8 bases. V dropped 3 bases and J dropped 2; count of bases not matched to a gene: 10. Germline lookup yields CDR1 SGHDT and CDR2 YYEEEE. CDR3 size: 16 residues. CDR3 in amino acids: CASSSSADRDPYEQYF. The CDR3 region has the DNA TGTGCCAGCAGCTCGTCCGCGGACAGGGACCCCTACGAGCAGTACTTC.

This rearrangement joins TRBV9 to TRBJ1-2; D may be TRBD1 (5 bases). V shed 3 bases and J shed 7 bases, with 7 bases lying between them. The CDR3 covers 11 residues. Germline V gives CDR1 SGDLS, CDR2 YYNGEE. The DNA of the CDR3 is TGTGCCAGCAGCGCCGGGGGTGGCTACACCTTC. Amino acids: CASSAGGGYTF.

This sequence joins TRBV30 and TRBJ1-1, with 10 bases that match TRBD1. This CDR3 contains 19 residues. Germline V lookup: CDR1 GTSNPN, CDR2 SVGIG (reference sequence). Germline trimming cut 2 bases from V and 1 base from J; bases unmatched to any gene: 16. CDR3 sequence (DNA): TGTGCCTGGAGTTTAACCATGAACCGGGACAGGGGCTCGAACACTGAAGCTTTCTTT. Its translation is CAWSLTMNRDRGSNTEAFF. The complete variable domain, with remaining parts taken from reference TRBV30 and TRBJ1-1, reads SQTIHQWPATLVQPVGSPLSLECTVEGTSNPNLYWYRQAAGRGLQLLFYSVGIGQISSEVPQNLSASRPQDRQFILSSKKLLLSDSGFYLCAWSLTMNRDRGSNTEAFFGQGTRLTVV.

The V and J genes are TRBV5-1 and TRBJ1-6; 8 bases are a match to TRBD1. Germline CDR1 and CDR2: SGHRS and YFSETQ. J lost 2 bases, V lost 4 bases, and 5 bases had no gene match. This CDR3 has 16 residues. This chain's CDR3 is CASSLTGDPYNSPLHF. Written as DNA, the CDR3 is TGCGCCAGCAGCCTGACAGGGGACCCCTATAATTCACCCCTCCACTTT.

V is TRBV27 and J is TRBJ2-1; a weak D match, TRBD1 (6 bases). Germline V gives CDR1 MNHEY, CDR2 SMNVEV (reference sequence). V shed 4 bases and J shed 1 base, with 8 bases lying between them. The CDR3 consists of 14 residues. CDR3 nucleotides: TGTGCCAGCAGTTCGGACAGATCCTACAATGAGCAGTTCTTC. This gives the protein CASSSDRSYNEQFF.

The chain uses TRBV18 and TRBJ2-1, with D uncertain. The germline CDR1 and CDR2 sequences are KGHSH and LQKENI. V was trimmed by 3 bases and J by 9 bases, leaving 9 bases between them. The length of the CDR3 is 12 residues. The CDR3 loop is CASSPVEAEQFF. CDR3 coding DNA: TGTGCCAGCTCACCGGTCGAGGCTGAGCAGTTCTTC.

The genes are TRBV5-6 and TRBJ2-1; D is ambiguous. CDR1 is SGHDT and CDR2 is YYEEEE in the germline V gene. The CDR3 is 16 residues long. V lost 0 bases and J lost 0, with 10 bases in between. CDR3 sequence reads: CASSLGQYRSYNEQFF. The CDR3 nucleotides read TGTGCCAGCAGCTTGGGTCAGTATCGCTCCTACAATGAGCAGTTCTTC.

V usage is TRBV27 and J usage is TRBJ1-2, with D tentatively TRBD1 (5 bases). V was pared by 5 bases and J by 5 bases, with 21 bases between. Germline V gene data show CDR1 as MNHEY and CDR2 as SMNVEV (reference sequence). This CDR3 is built from 16 residues. The CDR3 loop is CASSPRDRRGGYGYTF. The CDR3 region has the DNA TGTGCCAGCAGTCCGCGGGACCGACGAGGAGGATATGGCTACACCTTC.